This TCR beta chain was identified during a study of shared clonotypes between healthy human individuals. Data came from immunoSEQ multiplex PCR; TCRdb stores just in-frame clones and leaves some out. The table shows about 530,000 clones, with 75% to 80% occurring only once. Trimming took 0 bases from V and 4 from J; bases not matched to a gene: 4. The germline V gene encodes CDR1 SGHRS and CDR2 YFSETQ. This CDR3 spans 16 amino acids. This receptor was identified in a woman in her thirties or forties in good health. Some clones in this sample may be carry-over from other donors' samples. The chain employs TRBV5-1 and TRBJ2-1, with 10 bases matching TRBD2. The sequenced material came from PBMCs. Written as DNA, the CDR3 is TGCGCCAGCAGCTTGGACGCTAGCGGGAGTTACAATGAGCAGTTCTTC. As protein: CASSLDASGSYNEQFF.